This T cell receptor (beta chain) was observed in a study of blood T cell repertoires in COVID-19. Study summary: Donors in the United States, Italy and Spain gave samples during acute or convalescent COVID-19. From T cells, B-cell-depleted T cells, or PBMCs came the material, which was cDNA or gDNA.

As originally analysed: Estimated nucleated cell counts came from reference gene primer amplification. Measured with immunoSEQ multiplex PCR; TCRdb has only the in-frame clones, and not every one. The DNA gave D and trimming, while V, J and clone size come from that table. Of about 130,000 clones listed, over 75% are singletons. The CDR3 extends over 19 amino acids. Sequencing was carried out using peripheral blood. The chain combines TRBV21-1 with TRBJ2-3; the table's D call, TRBD2, was not checked against the DNA. TRBV21-1 is a pseudogene. The sequence was collected from a man between 60 and 70 years old with acute or convalescent COVID-19. This CDR3 reads CASSKGEDPAGAAGDTQYF. CDR3 DNA sequence: TGTGCCAGCAGCAAAGGGGAGGATCCGGCGGGAGCCGCCGGAGATACGCAGTATTTT.